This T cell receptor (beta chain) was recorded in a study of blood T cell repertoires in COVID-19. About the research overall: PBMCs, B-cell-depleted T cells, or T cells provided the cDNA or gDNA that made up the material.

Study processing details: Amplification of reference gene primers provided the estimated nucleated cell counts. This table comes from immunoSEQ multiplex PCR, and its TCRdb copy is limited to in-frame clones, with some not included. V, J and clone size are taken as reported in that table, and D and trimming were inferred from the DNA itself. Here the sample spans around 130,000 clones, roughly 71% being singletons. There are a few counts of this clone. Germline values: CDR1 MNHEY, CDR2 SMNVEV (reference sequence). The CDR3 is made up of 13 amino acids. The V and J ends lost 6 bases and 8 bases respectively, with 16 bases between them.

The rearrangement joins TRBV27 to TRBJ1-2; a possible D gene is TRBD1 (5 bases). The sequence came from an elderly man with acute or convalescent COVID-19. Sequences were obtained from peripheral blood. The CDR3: CASRRDEIGGYTF. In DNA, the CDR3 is TGTGCCAGCAGGCGGGACGAAATCGGGGGCTACACCTTC.